A selection of T cell receptor beta chains follows, all from one sample in a study of Ad26.COV2.S vaccination and SARS-CoV-2 variants. Clones were read by immunoSEQ multiplex PCR, and TCRdb kept only the in-frame ones, dropping some. The sample lists approximately 400,000 clones; about 88% were seen once. The sample in question was peripheral blood, obtained in a trial of Ad26.COV2.S vaccine versus placebo. These receptors were obtained from a person aged 18-65 years who received the Ad26.COV2.S COVID-19 vaccine or a placebo. Each CDR3 is given with its conserved first and last residue. A D gene is named only where the DNA matches it firmly. Clone size is not always given. Where it is, it says once, few, many or a class for expanded clones.

j_call,d_call,cdr3_length,v_call,clone_size,cdr3_aa,cdr3_nt
TRBJ1-6,TRBD1,13,TRBV7-9,-,CAINPGGESPLHF,TGTGCCATCAACCCAGGGGGGGAGTCACCCCTCCACTTT
TRBJ1-4,TRBD1,15,TRBV30,-,CAWSPKGTANEKLFF,TGTGCCTGGAGCCCAAAAGGGACAGCTAATGAAAAACTGTTTTTT
TRBJ2-2,-,13,TRBV11-3,-,CASSYGGTGELFF,TGTGCCAGCAGCTATGGGGGCACCGGGGAGCTGTTTTTT
TRBJ2-1,TRBD1,15,TRBV27,-,CASRPPGGSYNEQFF,TGTGCCAGCCGGCCCCCAGGGGGCTCCTACAATGAGCAGTTCTTC
TRBJ2-1,-,14,TRBV5-1,-,CASRLASSYNEQFF,TGCGCCAGCAGGTTAGCAAGCTCCTACAATGAGCAGTTCTTC
TRBJ2-1,TRBD2,14,TRBV6-5,-,CASGRGGRISEQFF,TGTGCCAGCGGCCGGGGCGGGAGAATCAGCGAGCAGTTCTTC
TRBJ2-1,TRBD2,14,TRBV7-2,-,CASSTGLAYNEQFF,TGTGCCAGCAGCACCGGACTAGCATACAATGAGCAGTTCTTC
TRBJ2-1,-,14,TRBV7-9,-,CASSSGDTYNEQFF,TGTGCCAGCAGCTCCGGAGATACATACAATGAGCAGTTCTTC
TRBJ1-3,-,17,TRBV6-2/TRBV6-3,-,CASSSTTRGSAGNTIYF,TGTGCCAGCAGTAGCACTACCAGGGGCTCGGCTGGAAACACCATATATTTT
TRBJ2-3,-,17,TRBV3-1/TRBV3-2,-,CASSQGEGGILTDTQYF,TGTGCCAGCAGCCAAGGGGAAGGGGGTATCCTCACAGATACGCAGTATTTT
TRBJ2-3,TRBD2,16,TRBV11-2,-,CASSLYLAGSTDTQYF,TGTGCCAGCAGCTTATATTTAGCGGGGTCGACAGATACGCAGTATTTT
TRBJ1-4,-,14,TRBV5-1,-,CASSFRPRDEKLFF,TGCGCCAGCAGCTTTCGGCCCCGGGATGAAAAACTGTTTTTT
TRBJ2-2,-,13,TRBV27,-,CASSPPRAGELFF,TGTGCCAGCAGTCCTCCCAGGGCCGGGGAGCTGTTTTTT
TRBJ1-6,TRBD1,17,TRBV5-8,-,CASSRFRTGDSNSPLHF,TGTGCCAGCAGCCGTTTCCGGACAGGGGACAGTAATTCACCCCTCCACTTT
TRBJ2-1,TRBD1,14,TRBV12-5,-,CASGRSDRGNEQFF,TGTGCTAGTGGTCGATCGGACAGGGGGAATGAGCAGTTCTTC
TRBJ2-3,-,13,TRBV5-6,-,CASSLSSVDTQYF,TGTGCCAGCAGCTTGTCTAGCGTAGATACGCAGTATTTT
TRBJ1-5,-,15,TRBV7-2,-,CASSPSPPAGQPQHF,TGTGCCAGCAGCCCCAGCCCGCCCGCGGGGCAGCCCCAGCATTTT
TRBJ2-5,-,15,TRBV25-1,once,CASSEVRGPGETQYF,TGTGCCAGCAGTGAGGTGAGGGGACCGGGAGAGACCCAGTACTTC
TRBJ2-5,-,16,TRBV5-5,-,CASSVPTGGLGETQYF,TGTGCCAGCTCTGTTCCCACTGGGGGGTTAGGAGAGACCCAGTACTTC
TRBJ1-1,-,15,TRBV6-1,-,CASSEYSGTGTEAFF,TGTGCCAGCAGTGAATACTCGGGCACGGGCACTGAAGCTTTCTTT
TRBJ2-2,-,16,TRBV3-1/TRBV3-2,-,CASSQLTGLGTGELFF,TGTGCCAGCAGCCAGCTCACAGGGCTAGGCACCGGGGAGCTGTTTTTT
TRBJ2-7,-,15,TRBV5-1,-,CASSLGGSSSYEQYF,TGCGCCAGCAGCCTGGGAGGATCGAGCTCCTACGAGCAGTACTTC
TRBJ2-1,TRBD1,16,TRBV18,-,CASSPPPEQGNNEQFF,TGTGCCAGCTCACCACCACCGGAACAGGGGAACAATGAGCAGTTCTTC
TRBJ2-7,-,13,TRBV6-6,few,CASSYGPQREQYF,TGTGCCAGCAGTTACGGGCCTCAACGGGAGCAGTACTTC
TRBJ1-5,-,16,TRBV19,-,CASSPRTEYSNQPQHF,TGTGCCAGTAGTCCAAGGACAGAGTATAGCAATCAGCCCCAGCATTTT
TRBJ1-4,-,18,TRBV6-2/TRBV6-3,once,CASSNSFHRLETNEKLFF,TGTGCCAGCAGTAATTCCTTCCACAGGTTGGAGACTAATGAAAAACTGTTTTTT
TRBJ2-1,TRBD2,18,TRBV7-8,-,CASSPQRAGGTVYNEQFF,TGTGCCAGCAGCCCCCAACGAGCGGGGGGGACAGTCTACAATGAGCAGTTCTTC
TRBJ2-1,TRBD2,12,TRBV2,once,CANSAGVNEQFF,TGTGCCAACTCAGCGGGAGTCAATGAGCAGTTCTTC
TRBJ2-7,TRBD2,15,TRBV27,-,CASSWGLEAYYEQYF,TGTGCCAGCAGTTGGGGACTAGAAGCTTACTACGAGCAGTACTTC
TRBJ1-4,-,10,TRBV3-1/TRBV3-2,-,CATPRDNPPF,TGTGCCACCCCCCGGGACAATCCGCCTTTT
TRBJ2-5,-,14,TRBV14,-,CASSPGWDQETQYF,TGTGCCAGCAGCCCAGGTTGGGACCAAGAGACCCAGTACTTC
TRBJ2-7,-,12,TRBV2,-,CASSDRAYEQYF,TGTGCCAGCAGTGACAGAGCCTACGAGCAGTACTTC
TRBJ2-1,-,16,TRBV9,-,CASSVGDANLYNEQFF,TGTGCCAGCAGCGTAGGGGATGCTAACCTCTACAATGAGCAGTTCTTC
TRBJ2-5,TRBD2,16,TRBV13,-,CASSLHGGREGETQYF,TGTGCCAGCAGCCTTCACGGGGGGCGGGAGGGAGAGACCCAGTACTTC
TRBJ2-3,-,14,TRBV18,-,CASSPGVSTDTQYF,TGTGCCAGCTCACCCGGTGTAAGCACAGATACGCAGTATTTT
TRBJ2-3,-,20,TRBV6-2/TRBV6-3,few,CASSPEGVGLFFTGADTQYF,TGTGCCAGCAGTCCCGAAGGTGTAGGACTTTTTTTCACAGGCGCAGATACGCAGTATTTT
TRBJ2-7,TRBD1,14,TRBV29-1,-,CSVVLGQGSYEQYF,TGCAGCGTTGTTCTCGGACAGGGTAGCTACGAGCAGTACTTC
TRBJ1-6,TRBD1,16,TRBV18,many,CASSLLDRVDNSPLHF,TGTGCCAGCTCACTTTTGGACAGGGTAGACAATTCACCCCTCCACTTT
TRBJ2-3,TRBD1,16,TRBV24-1,-,CATSDKGRQGEDTQYF,TGTGCCACCAGTGATAAGGGGAGACAGGGAGAAGATACGCAGTATTTT
TRBJ1-2,-,16,TRBV5-5,once,CASSLSPISANYGYTF,TGTGCCAGCAGCTTAAGCCCCATTTCAGCTAACTATGGCTACACCTTC
TRBJ2-7,-,15,TRBV30,-,CAWSGGAVDAYEQYF,TGTGCCTGGAGTGGAGGAGCGGTGGACGCCTACGAGCAGTACTTC
TRBJ1-2,-,14,TRBV6-5,-,CASTKNSRGQFYTF,TGTGCCAGCACCAAAAATTCCCGGGGGCAGTTCTACACCTTC